This T cell receptor (beta chain) was obtained from a study of beta chain features in type 1 diabetes. Overall study context: Sorted cell examination encompassed approximately 110 million cells across all samples.

Reverse transcription of all isolated RNA meant that expressed TCRB transcripts were sequenced. Profiling relied on immunoSEQ multiplex PCR, and the TCRdb table lists in-frame clones only, not all of them. The table records some 150,000 clones, about 10% of them present only once. This clone has only a few counts. Trimming at V came to 2 bases and at J to 3 bases, leaving 9 bases not matched to a gene. Germline CDR1 SGHTA, CDR2 FQGNSA. The CDR3 covers 16 residues. This TCR was sampled from a man aged 18 to 30 in good health. Sequencing was done on a sample of naive CD4+ T cells from blood. The V call is TRBV7-2, the J call TRBJ2-7; the match to TRBD2 covers 8 bases. The CDR3 sequence: CASSLSIWRGDYEQYF. The CDR3, as DNA: TGTGCCAGCAGCTTATCTATTTGGCGGGGGGACTACGAGCAGTACTTC.